This TCR beta chain was sequenced during a study of cytotoxic CD8 clonotypes in ibrutinib-treated CLL. Study conclusions and caveats: There were few public clonotypes, and on treatment they contracted or stayed stable.

Produced via immunoSEQ multiplex PCR; TCRdb's table is partial and in-frame only. The repertoire consists of around 97,000 clones, with around 73% occurring once and the leading ten covering under 35%. In regard to this clone: Antigen specificity is unknown.

Germline V gene sequence: CDR1 KGHSH, CDR2 LQKENI. Trimming at V came to 2 bases and at J to 1 base, leaving 4 bases not matched to a gene. The CDR3 extends over 15 amino acids. This specimen was PBMCs, taken after 12 months of ibrutinib treatment. The TCR was taken from a human donor with chronic lymphocytic leukemia. This chain links TRBV18 with TRBJ1-1; TRBD1 matches 7 bases. The CDR3 nucleotides read TGTGCCAGCTCACCATCTAGACAGGGGAACACTGAAGCTTTCTTT. Translated, it gives CASSPSRQGNTEAFF.